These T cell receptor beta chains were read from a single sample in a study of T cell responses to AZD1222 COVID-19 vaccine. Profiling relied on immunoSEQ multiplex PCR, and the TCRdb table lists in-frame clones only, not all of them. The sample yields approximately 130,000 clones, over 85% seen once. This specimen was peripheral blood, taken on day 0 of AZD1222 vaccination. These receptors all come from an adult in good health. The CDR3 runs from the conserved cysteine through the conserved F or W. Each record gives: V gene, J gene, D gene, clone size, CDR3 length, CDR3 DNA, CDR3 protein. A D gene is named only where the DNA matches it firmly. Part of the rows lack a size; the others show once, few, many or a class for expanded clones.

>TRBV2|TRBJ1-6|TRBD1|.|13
TGTGCCACCTCGGGACAGGGTTATTCACCCCTCCACTTT
CATSGQGYSPLHF
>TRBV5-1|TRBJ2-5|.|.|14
TGCGCCAGCGCTCAGGGAGGCACGCAAGAGACCCAGTACTTC
CASAQGGTQETQYF
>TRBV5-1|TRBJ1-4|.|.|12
TGCGCCAGCAGTCACGAGAGTGAAAAACTGTTTTTT
CASSHESEKLFF
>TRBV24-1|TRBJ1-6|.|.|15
TGTGCCCCCGTCACCCCGAGCTCCTATAATTCACCCCTCCACTTT
CAPVTPSSYNSPLHF
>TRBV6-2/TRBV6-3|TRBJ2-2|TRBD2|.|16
TGTGCCAGCAGTGCCCTAGCGGGAGGGTACACCGGGGAGCTGTTTTTT
CASSALAGGYTGELFF
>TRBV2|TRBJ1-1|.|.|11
TGTGCCAGTCAGCGGGACGGCGGGGCTTTCTTT
CASQRDGGAFF
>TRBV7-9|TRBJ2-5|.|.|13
TGTGCCAGCAGCTTGGAGGGGAGAGGGACCCAGTACTTC
CASSLEGRGTQYF
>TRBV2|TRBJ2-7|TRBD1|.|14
TGTGCCAGCAGTGATGACAGGGCCGCCTACGAGCAGTACTTC
CASSDDRAAYEQYF
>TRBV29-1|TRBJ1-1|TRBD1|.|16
TGCAGCGTTGTATTGAGACAGGGTATCATGAACACTGAAGCTTTCTTT
CSVVLRQGIMNTEAFF
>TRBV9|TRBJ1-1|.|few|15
TGTGCCAGCAGCGTCGCCGGCAGGGAGAACACTGAAGCTTTCTTT
CASSVAGRENTEAFF
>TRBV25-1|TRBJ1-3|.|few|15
TGTGCCAGCAGTGCTTTCTTGTCCTCTGGAAACACCATATATTTT
CASSAFLSSGNTIYF
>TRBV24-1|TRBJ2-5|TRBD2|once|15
TGTGCCACCGGGACTAGCGGGTGGGAGAAAGAGACCCAGTACTTC
CATGTSGWEKETQYF
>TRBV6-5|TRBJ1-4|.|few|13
TGTGCCAGCAGCCGGACAGATAATGAAAAACTGTTTTTT
CASSRTDNEKLFF
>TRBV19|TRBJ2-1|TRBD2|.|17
TGTGCCAGTAGTAAAACTAGCGGGGGGAGCTCCTACAATGAGCAGTTCTTC
CASSKTSGGSSYNEQFF
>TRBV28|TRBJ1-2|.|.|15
TGTGCCAGCAGACCCTGGGGGCAGGGAGCGGGTGGCTACACCTTC
CASRPWGQGAGGYTF
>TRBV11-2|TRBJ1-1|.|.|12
TGTGCCAGCAGCTTAGGACTCACTGAAGCTTTCTTT
CASSLGLTEAFF
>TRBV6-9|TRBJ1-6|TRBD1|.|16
TGTGCCAGCAGCCCCGAGGACAGGGGGAAGTGTTCACCCCTCCACTTT
CASSPEDRGKCSPLHF
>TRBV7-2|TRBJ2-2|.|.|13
TGTGCCAGCAGCAATGATCCTACCGGGGAGCTGTTTTTT
CASSNDPTGELFF
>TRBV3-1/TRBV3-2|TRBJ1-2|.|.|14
TGTGCCAGCAGCCCCTCGGGCAGGAACTATGGCTACACCTTC
CASSPSGRNYGYTF
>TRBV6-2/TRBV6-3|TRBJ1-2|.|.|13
TGTGCCAGCAGTTACGAGAGAAACTATGGCTACACCTTC
CASSYERNYGYTF
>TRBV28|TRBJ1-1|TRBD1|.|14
TGTGCCAGCAGTGTAGGGGGCATGAACACTGAAGCTTTCTTT
CASSVGGMNTEAFF
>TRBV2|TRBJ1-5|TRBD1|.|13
TGTGCCAGCAGTGGGACAGGGTTCCAGCCCCAGCATTTT
CASSGTGFQPQHF
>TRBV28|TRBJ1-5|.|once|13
TGTGCCAGCGGCAGGGGTGGCAATCAGCCCCAGCATTTT
CASGRGGNQPQHF
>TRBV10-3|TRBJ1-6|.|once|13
TGTGCCATCATGCCAGGGGAAAATTCACCCCTCCACTTT
CAIMPGENSPLHF
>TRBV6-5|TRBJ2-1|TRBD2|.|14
TGTGCCAGCAGTCGCGGGAGTCCCTACAATGAGCAGTTCTTC
CASSRGSPYNEQFF
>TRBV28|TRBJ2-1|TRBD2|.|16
TGTGCCAGCAGCCGCGGGGGGGCCAGCTCCTACAATGAGCAGTTCTTC
CASSRGGASSYNEQFF
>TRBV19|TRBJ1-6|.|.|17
TGTGCCAGTAGTATCGCGACAGCGAGCTCCTATAATTCACCCCTCCACTTT
CASSIATASSYNSPLHF
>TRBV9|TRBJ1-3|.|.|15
TGTGCCAGCAGCGGAGCCGGAGCAGGCGGAAACACCATATATTTT
CASSGAGAGGNTIYF